The clone carrying this T cell receptor (beta chain) was recorded a few times. Its antigen is still unknown. The sample belongs to a study of beta chain features in type 1 diabetes. Trimming pared 5 bases from V and 1 base from J, leaving 12 bases between. This CDR3 has 15 residues. CDR1 LNHDA and CDR2 SQIVND come from the germline V gene (reference sequence). All of the isolated RNA was reverse transcribed, so expressed TCRB transcripts were sequenced. The assay was immunoSEQ multiplex PCR, and TCRdb's table has in-frame clones only and misses some. The data contain 80,000 to 90,000 clones, 30% to 40% of them singletons. Points from the study as a whole: More deletions and fewer insertions at VDJ junctions were seen in type 1 diabetes patients. Compared to healthy donors, patients appeared to have naive, central memory and Treg TCRB repertoires that were more alike.

This chain links TRBV19 with TRBJ1-3; no clear D. The clonotype was recovered from a woman between 18 and 30 years old in good health. What was sequenced was stem cell memory CD4+ T cells from blood. The chain's CDR3 is CASSPWTASGNTIYF. The CDR3 DNA follows: TGTGCCAGTAGTCCATGGACTGCATCTGGAAACACCATATATTTT.